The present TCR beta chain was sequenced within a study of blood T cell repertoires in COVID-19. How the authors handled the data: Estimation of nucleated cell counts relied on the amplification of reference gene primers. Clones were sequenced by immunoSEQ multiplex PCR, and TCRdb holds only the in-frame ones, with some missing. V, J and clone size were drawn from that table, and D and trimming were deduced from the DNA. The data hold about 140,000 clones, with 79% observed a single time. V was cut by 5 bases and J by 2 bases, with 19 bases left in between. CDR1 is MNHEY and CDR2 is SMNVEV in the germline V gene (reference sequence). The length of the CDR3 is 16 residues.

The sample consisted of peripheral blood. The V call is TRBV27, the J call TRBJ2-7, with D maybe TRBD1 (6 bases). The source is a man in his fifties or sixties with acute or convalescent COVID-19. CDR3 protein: CASSLIPGTLAYEQYF. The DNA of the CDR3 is TGTGCCAGCAGTCTAATTCCCGGGACACTGGCCTACGAGCAGTACTTC.